The entry below describes one T cell receptor beta chain. Per the germline V gene, CDR1 is MNHEY and CDR2 is SMNVEV (reference sequence). CDR3 size: 15 residues. Trimming at V came to 5 bases and at J to 5 bases, leaving 7 bases not matched to a gene. This entry is derived from a study of blood T cell repertoires in COVID-19. Measured with immunoSEQ multiplex PCR; TCRdb has only the in-frame clones, and not every one. This table holds approximately 300,000 clones, about nine tenths found once. The source is a man aged 18 to 30 with active or convalescent COVID-19. Sequencing was carried out using peripheral blood. V and J are TRBV27 and TRBJ2-2; 8 bases map to TRBD1. Here the CDR3 reads CASSPRTGKTGELFF. The CDR3 DNA follows: TGTGCCAGCAGTCCGCGGACAGGGAAGACCGGGGAGCTGTTTTTT.